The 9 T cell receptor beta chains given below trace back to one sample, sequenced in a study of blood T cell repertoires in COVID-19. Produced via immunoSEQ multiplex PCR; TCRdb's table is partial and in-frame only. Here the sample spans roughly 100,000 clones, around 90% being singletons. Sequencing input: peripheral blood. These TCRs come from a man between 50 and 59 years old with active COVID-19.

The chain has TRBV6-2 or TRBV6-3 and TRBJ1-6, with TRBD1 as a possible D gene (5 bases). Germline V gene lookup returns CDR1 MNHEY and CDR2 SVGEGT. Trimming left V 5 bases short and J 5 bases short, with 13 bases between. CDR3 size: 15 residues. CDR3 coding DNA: TGTGCCAGCAGTCGAGCAGGGTCCAATAATTCACCCCTCCACTTT. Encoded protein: CASSRAGSNNSPLHF.

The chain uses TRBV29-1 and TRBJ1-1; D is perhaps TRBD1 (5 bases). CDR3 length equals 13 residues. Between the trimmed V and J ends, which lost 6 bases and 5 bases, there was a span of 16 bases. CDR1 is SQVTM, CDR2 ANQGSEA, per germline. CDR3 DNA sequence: TGCAGCGTGGCGGGACTTGGGGGGACTGAAGCTTTCTTT. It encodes CSVAGLGGTEAFF. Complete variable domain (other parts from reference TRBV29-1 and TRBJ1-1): SAVISQKPSRDICQRGTSLTIQCQVDSQVTMMFWYRQQPGQSLTLIATANQGSEATYESGFVIDKFPISRPNLTFSTLTVSNMSPEDSSIYLCSVAGLGGTEAFFGQGTRLTVV.

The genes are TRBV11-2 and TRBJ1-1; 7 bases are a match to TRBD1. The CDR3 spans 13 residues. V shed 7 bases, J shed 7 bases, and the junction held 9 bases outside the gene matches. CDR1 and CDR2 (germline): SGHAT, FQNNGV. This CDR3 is CASNQQGWGEAFF. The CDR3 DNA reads TGTGCCAGCAACCAACAGGGGTGGGGTGAAGCTTTCTTT. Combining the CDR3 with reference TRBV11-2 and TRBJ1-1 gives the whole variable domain EAGVAQSPRYKIIEKRQSVAFWCNPISGHATLYWYQQILGQGPKLLIQFQNNGVVDDSQLPKDRFSAERLKGVDSTLKIQPAKLEDSAVYLCASNQQGWGEAFFGQGTRLTVV.

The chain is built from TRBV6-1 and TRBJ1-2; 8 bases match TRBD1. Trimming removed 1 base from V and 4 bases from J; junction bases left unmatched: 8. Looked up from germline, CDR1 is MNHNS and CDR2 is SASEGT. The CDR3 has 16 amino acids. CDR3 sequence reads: CASSEVAGGLGYGYTF. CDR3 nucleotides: TGTGCCAGCAGTGAAGTCGCAGGGGGCCTCGGCTATGGCTACACCTTC.

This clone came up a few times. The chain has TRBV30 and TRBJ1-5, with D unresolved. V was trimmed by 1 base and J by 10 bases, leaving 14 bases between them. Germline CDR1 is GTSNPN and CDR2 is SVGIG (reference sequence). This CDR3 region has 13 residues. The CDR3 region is CAWSGRDGRPQHF. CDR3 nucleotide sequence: TGTGCCTGGAGTGGGCGGGATGGTCGCCCCCAGCATTTT.

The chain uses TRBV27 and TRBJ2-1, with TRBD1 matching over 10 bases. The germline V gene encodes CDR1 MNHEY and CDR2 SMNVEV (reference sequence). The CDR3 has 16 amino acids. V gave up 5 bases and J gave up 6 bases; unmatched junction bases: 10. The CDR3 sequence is CASSPTRTGGFNEQFF. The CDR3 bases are TGTGCCAGCAGTCCTACTAGGACAGGGGGATTCAATGAGCAGTTCTTC.

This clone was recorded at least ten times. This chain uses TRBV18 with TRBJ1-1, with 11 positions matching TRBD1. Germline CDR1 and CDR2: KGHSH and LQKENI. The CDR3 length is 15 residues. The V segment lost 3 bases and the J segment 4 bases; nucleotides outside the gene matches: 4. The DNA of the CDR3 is TGTGCCAGCTCACCGTGGACAGGGGGCGGCACTGAAGCTTTCTTT. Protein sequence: CASSPWTGGGTEAFF.

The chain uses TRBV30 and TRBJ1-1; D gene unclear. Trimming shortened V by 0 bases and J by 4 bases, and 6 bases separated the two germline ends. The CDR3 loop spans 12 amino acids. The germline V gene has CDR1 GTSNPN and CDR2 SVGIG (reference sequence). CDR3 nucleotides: TGTGCCTGGAGTGTACTAGGCACTGAAGCTTTCTTT. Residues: CAWSVLGTEAFF.

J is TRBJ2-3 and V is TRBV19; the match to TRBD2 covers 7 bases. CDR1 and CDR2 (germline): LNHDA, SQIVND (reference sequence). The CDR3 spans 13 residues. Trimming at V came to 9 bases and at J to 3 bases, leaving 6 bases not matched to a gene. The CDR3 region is CASQRGGTDTQYF. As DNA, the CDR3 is TGTGCCAGCCAGCGGGGAGGGACAGATACGCAGTATTTT.